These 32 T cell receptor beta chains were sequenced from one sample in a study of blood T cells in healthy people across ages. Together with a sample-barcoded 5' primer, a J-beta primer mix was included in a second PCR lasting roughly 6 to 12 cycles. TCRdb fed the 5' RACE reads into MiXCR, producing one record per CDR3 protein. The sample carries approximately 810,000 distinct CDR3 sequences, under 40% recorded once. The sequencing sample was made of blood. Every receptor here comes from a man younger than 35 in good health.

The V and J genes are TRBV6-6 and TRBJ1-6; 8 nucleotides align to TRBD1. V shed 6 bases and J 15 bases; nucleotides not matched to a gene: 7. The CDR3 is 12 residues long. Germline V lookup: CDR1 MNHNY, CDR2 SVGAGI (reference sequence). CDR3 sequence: CASSPGGENLHF. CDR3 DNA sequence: TGTGCCAGCAGCCCAGGGGGCGAGAACCTCCACTTT.

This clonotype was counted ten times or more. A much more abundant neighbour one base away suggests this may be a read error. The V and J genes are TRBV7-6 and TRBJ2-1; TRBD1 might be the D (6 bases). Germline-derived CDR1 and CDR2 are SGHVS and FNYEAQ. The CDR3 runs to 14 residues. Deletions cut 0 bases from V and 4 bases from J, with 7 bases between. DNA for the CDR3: TGTGCCAGCAGCTTAGCGGGGGCTTACAATGAGCAGTTCTTC. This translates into CASSLAGAYNEQFF.

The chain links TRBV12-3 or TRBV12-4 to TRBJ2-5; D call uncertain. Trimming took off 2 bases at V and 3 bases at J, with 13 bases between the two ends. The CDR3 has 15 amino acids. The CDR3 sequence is CASSLSRVSKETQYF. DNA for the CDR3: TGTGCCAGCAGTTTATCCCGGGTCTCCAAAGAGACCCAGTACTTC.

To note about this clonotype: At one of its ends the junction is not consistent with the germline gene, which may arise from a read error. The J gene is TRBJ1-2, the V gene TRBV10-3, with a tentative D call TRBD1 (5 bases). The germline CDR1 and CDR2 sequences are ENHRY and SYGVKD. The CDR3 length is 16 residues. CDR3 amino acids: CAISESAGNNNCGYTF. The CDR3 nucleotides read TGTGCCATCAGTGAATCCGCAGGGAATAATAACTGTGGCTACACCTTC.

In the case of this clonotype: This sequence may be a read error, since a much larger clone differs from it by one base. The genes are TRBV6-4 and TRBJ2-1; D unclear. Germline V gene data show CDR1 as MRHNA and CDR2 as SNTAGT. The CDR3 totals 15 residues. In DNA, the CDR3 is TGTGCCAGCACACCGGAGCACAGCTCCTACAATAAGCAGTTCTTC. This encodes CASTPEHSSYNKQFF.

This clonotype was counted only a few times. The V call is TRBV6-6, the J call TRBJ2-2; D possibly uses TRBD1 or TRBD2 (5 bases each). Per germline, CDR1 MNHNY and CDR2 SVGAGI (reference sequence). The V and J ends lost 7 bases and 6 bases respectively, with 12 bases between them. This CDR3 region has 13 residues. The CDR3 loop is CASNGAMAGELFF. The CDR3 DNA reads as TGTGCCAGCAACGGGGCAATGGCCGGGGAGCTGTTTTTT.

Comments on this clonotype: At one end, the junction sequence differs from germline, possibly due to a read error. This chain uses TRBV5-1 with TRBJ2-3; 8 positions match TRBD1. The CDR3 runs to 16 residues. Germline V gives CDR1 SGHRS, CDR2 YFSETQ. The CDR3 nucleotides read TGCGCCAGCAGCTCGACAGGGGACACTAGCACAGAAACGCAGTATTTT. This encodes CASSSTGDTSTETQYF.

For the CDR3, the DNA is TGTGCCAGCAGCCGGGACGACTATGGCTACACCTTC. It codes for CASSRDDYGYTF. This chain links TRBV7-9 with TRBJ1-2, with D tentatively TRBD1 (5 bases). Deletions cut 5 bases from V and 3 bases from J, with 7 bases between. Per germline, CDR1 SEHNR and CDR2 FQNEAQ (reference sequence). CDR3 length: 12 residues.

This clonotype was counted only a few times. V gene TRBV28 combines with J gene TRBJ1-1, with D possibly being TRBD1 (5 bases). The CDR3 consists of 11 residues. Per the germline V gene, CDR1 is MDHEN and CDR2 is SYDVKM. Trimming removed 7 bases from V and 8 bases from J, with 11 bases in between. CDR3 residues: CASKLNREAFF. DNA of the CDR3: TGTGCCAGCAAGCTAAACAGGGAAGCTTTCTTT.

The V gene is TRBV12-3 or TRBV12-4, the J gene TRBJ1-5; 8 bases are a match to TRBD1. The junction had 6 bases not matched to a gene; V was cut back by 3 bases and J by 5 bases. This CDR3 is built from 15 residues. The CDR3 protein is CASSFAGGNDQPQHF. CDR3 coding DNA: TGTGCCAGCAGTTTTGCAGGGGGCAACGATCAGCCCCAGCATTTT.

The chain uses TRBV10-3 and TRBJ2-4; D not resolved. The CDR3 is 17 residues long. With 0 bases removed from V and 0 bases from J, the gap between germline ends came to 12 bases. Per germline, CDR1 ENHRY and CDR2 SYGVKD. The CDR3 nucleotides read TGTGCCATCAGTGAGTCGTCGGCCGGTAGAGCCAAAAACATTCAGTACTTC. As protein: CAISESSAGRAKNIQYF.

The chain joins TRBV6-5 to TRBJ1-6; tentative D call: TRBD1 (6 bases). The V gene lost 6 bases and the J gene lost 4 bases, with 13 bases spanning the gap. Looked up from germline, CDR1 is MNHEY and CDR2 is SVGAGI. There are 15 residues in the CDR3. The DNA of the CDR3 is TGTGCCAGCAGAAGGGGGGTAAAATATAATTCACCCCTCCACTTT. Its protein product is CASRRGVKYNSPLHF.

CDR3 region: CASSQGRRIQETQYF. Written as DNA, the CDR3 is TGCGCCAGCAGCCAAGGGCGACGGATCCAAGAGACCCAGTACTTC. The V and J genes are TRBV4-1 and TRBJ2-5; D is undetermined. The CDR3 length is 15 residues. Germline V CDR1 and CDR2: MGHRA, YSYEKL. V lost 1 base to trimming and J lost 1 base, with 10 bases between them.

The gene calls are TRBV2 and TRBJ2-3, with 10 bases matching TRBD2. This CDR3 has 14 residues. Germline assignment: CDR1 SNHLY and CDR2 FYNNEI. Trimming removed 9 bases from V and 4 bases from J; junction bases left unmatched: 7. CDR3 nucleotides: TGTGCCAGGCTCCCTAGCGGGGGCGCAGATACGCAGTATTTT. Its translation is CARLPSGGADTQYF.

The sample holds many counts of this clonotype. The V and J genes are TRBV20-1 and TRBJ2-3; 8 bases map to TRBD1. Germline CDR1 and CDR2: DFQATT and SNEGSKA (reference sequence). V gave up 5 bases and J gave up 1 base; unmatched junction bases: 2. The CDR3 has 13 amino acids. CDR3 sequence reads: CSARTGRTDTQYF. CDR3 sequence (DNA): TGCAGTGCTCGGACAGGGCGCACAGATACGCAGTATTTT.

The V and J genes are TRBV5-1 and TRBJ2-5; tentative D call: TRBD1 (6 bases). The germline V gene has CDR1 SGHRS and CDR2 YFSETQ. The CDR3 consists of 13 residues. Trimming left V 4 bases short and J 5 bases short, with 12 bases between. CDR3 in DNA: TGCGCCAGCAGCATACCAGGGGATGAGACCCAGTACTTC. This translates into CASSIPGDETQYF.

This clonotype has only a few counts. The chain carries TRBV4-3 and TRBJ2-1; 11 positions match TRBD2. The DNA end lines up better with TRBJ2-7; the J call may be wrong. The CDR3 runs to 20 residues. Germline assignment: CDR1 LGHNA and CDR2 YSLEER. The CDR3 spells CASSQDTLAGGFGSYNEQYF. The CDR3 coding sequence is TGCGCCAGCAGCCAAGATACCCTAGCGGGGGGCTTCGGCTCCTACAATGAGCAGTACTTC.

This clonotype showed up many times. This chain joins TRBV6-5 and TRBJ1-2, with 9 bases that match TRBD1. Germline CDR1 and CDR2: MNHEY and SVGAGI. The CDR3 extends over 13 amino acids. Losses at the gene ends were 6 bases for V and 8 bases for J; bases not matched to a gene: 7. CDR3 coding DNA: TGTGCCAGCAGACCCGGGACAGGGAGAGGCTACACCTTC. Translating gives CASRPGTGRGYTF.

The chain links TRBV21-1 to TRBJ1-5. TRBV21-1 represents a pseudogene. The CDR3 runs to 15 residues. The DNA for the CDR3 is TGTGCCGGCAGCAAAGTAGGTAGATCATGGCAGCCCCAGCATTTT. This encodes CAGSKVGRSWQPQHF.

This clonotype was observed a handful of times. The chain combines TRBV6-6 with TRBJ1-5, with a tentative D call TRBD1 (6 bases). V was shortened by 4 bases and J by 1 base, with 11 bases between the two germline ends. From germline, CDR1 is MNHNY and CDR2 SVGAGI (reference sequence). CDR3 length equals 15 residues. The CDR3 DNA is TGTGCCAGCAGTTTGGGGACACCCAGCAATCAGCCCCAGCATTTT. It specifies CASSLGTPSNQPQHF.

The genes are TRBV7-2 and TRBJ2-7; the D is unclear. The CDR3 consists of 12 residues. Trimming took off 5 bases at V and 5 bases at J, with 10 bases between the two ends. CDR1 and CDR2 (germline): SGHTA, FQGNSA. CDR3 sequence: CASSKGRDEQYF. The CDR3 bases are TGTGCCAGCAGCAAAGGCCGGGACGAGCAGTACTTC.

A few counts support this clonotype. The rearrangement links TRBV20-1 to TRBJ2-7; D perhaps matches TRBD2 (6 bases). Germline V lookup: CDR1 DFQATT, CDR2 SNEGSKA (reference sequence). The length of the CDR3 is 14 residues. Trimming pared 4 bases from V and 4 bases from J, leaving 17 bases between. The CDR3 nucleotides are TGCAGTGCTAAGGGTCTGGCGGGACGTTACGAGCAGTACTTC. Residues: CSAKGLAGRYEQYF.

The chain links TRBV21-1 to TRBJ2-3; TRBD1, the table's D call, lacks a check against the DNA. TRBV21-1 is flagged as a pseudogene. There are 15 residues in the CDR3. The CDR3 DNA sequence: TGTGCCAGCGCCCCGACAGCCGACCGCACAGATACGCAGTATTTT. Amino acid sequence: CASAPTADRTDTQYF.

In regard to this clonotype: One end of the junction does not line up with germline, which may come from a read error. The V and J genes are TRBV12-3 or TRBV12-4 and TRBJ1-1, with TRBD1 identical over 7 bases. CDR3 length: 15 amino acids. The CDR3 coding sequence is TGTGTCAGCAGACCTCGACAGGGTTGGAACACTGAAGCTTTCTTT. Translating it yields CVSRPRQGWNTEAFF.

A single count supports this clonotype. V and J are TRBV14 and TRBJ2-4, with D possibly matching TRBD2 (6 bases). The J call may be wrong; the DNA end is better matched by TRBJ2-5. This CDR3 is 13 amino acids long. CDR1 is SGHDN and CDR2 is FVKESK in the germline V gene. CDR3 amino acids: CASSRGGAGTQYF. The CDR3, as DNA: TGTGCCAGCAGCCGAGGAGGGGCGGGGACCCAGTACTTC.

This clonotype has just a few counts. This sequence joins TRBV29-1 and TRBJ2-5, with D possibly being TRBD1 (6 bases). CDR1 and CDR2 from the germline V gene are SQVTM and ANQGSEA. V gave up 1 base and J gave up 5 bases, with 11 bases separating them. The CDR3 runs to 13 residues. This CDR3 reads CSVEGRDTETQYF. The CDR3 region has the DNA TGCAGCGTTGAAGGTCGGGACACCGAGACCCAGTACTTC.

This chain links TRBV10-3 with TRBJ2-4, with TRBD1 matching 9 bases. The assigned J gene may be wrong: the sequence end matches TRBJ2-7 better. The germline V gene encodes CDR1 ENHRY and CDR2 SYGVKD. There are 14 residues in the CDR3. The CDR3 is CAIEESGQGYEQYF. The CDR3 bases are TGTGCCATCGAGGAGTCGGGACAGGGTTACGAGCAGTACTTC.

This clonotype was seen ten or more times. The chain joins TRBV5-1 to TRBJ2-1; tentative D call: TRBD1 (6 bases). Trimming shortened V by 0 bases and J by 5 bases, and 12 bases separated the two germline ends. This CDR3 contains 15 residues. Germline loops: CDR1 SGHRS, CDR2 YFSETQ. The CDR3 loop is CASSLEGVANNEQFF. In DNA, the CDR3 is TGCGCCAGCAGCTTGGAGGGGGTCGCAAACAATGAGCAGTTCTTC.

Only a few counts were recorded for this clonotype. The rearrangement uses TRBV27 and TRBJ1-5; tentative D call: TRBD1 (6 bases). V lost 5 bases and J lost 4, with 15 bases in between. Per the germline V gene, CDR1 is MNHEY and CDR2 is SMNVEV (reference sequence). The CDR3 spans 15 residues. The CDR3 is CASSPVAGANQPQHF. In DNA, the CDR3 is TGTGCCAGCAGTCCCGTGGCAGGGGCTAATCAGCCCCAGCATTTT.

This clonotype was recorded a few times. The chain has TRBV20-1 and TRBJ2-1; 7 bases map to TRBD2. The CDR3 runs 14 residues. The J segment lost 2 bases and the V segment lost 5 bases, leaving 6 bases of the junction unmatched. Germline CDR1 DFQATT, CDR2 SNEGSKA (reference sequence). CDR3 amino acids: CSAPAGDPYNEQFF. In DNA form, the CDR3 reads TGCAGTGCTCCCGCGGGGGACCCCTACAATGAGCAGTTCTTC.

The CDR3 here is CASSRQGLAPGDYTF. The CDR3 DNA reads as TGTGCCAGCAGCCGACAGGGTCTCGCCCCCGGTGACTACACCTTC. The chain carries TRBV9 and TRBJ1-2; 7 positions agree with TRBD1. V lost 4 bases, J lost 10 bases, and 16 bases stayed unmatched. CDR1 is SGDLS and CDR2 is YYNGEE in the germline V gene. The CDR3 contains 15 residues. The full variable domain, in which reference TRBV9 and TRBJ1-2 provide the parts outside the CDR3, is DSGVTQTPKHLITATGQRVTLRCSPRSGDLSVYWYQQSLDQGLQFLIQYYNGEERAKGNILERFSAQQFPDLHSELNLSSLELGDSALYFCASSRQGLAPGDYTFGSGTRLTVV.

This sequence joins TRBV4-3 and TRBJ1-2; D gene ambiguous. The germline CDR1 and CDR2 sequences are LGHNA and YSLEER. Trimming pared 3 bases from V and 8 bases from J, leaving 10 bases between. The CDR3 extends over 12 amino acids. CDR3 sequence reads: CASSHREGGYTF. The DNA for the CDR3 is TGCGCCAGCAGCCACCGAGAGGGAGGCTACACCTTC.